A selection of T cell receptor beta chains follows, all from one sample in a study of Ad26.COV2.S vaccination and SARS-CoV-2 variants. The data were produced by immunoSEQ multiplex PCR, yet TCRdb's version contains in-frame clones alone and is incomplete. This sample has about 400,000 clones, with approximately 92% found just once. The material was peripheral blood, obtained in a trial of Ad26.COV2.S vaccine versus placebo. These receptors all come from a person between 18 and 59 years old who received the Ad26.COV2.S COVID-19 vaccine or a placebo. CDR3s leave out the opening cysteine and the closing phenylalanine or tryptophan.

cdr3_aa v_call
ATSSDIRSGGYT TRBV15
ASSDPDSYLGSEQY TRBV10-2
ASSQDGGYAEKLF TRBV4-1
ASSYNDRLSKY TRBV6-5
ASSQLLTGSNQPQH TRBV27
ASTNPVATASTDTQY TRBV7-6
ASSYEPYNSPLH TRBV6-5
ASSPGQWRVGTEAF TRBV18
ASSAAGTSLRPYEQY TRBV7-9
ASSYVAGRDYGYT TRBV6-5
ASSFGGSYNEQF TRBV5-8
ASSRGQFNSPLH TRBV3-1/TRBV3-2
ASSPLKQGRNQPQH TRBV6-2/TRBV6-3
ASSPRVSNEKLF TRBV3-1/TRBV3-2
ASRGPELSSYNEQF TRBV6-6
ASSQLGSYEQY TRBV14
ASSFSTSLLLSTDTQY TRBV7-2
ASSKTNTGELF TRBV18
ASRGGGPLSPLH TRBV5-1
ASSYSRAGTDTQY TRBV6-5
ASSNGRGEETQY TRBV19
ASSPHSYNEQF TRBV4-3
AWSVGGSGNTIY TRBV30
ASSSGGSNSPLH TRBV28
ASSHGLAGTSTDTQY TRBV9
ASSLEGASGYT TRBV5-1
ASSRDRGYGYGYT TRBV5-5
ATSRDEARTGELF TRBV24-1
ASSLATANYGYT TRBV7-9
ASSLKTGDGYT TRBV11-3
ASSLYGSNYGYT TRBV27
ASSELGQGNNSPLH TRBV25-1
ASSPIRDIFEKLF TRBV11-2
ASSFRGGSSYEQY TRBV6-5
ASSSWPGAENTEAF TRBV5-1
AWSPGMEKLF TRBV30
ASRVTVVLEKLF TRBV2
ATSSYSLETQY TRBV15
ASSLTGTSGGQRYEQY TRBV7-9
ASSYSIQTAYNSPLH TRBV6-2/TRBV6-3
ASTPGQGTYGYT TRBV2
ASRTGGYGTEAF TRBV19
SVEGLAGGALETDTQY TRBV29-1
ASSYSMELAGTDTQY TRBV6-2/TRBV6-3
ASSLVPSGGGYT TRBV7-2
ASSVSQASNTEAF TRBV2
ASSLWEGHSGNTIY TRBV5-1
ASSGLMGASGYEQY TRBV28
ASLGPGGLTGELF TRBV30
ASSPDLTGGADYGYT TRBV3-1/TRBV3-2